Given below is one T cell receptor (beta chain) in context. It lacks a known antigen. No base-level quality is on record; no much larger clone is a single base apart. The data derive from a study of shared clonotypes between healthy human individuals (dated by TCRdb to about 2020). Study-level background: Three men and a couple of women, aged 18 to 49 years, made up the cohort. For each donor, CD4 naive and CD4 memory were each given three plates, CD8 naive was given two plates, and CD8 memory was given one plate. Blood TCR repertoires of about 5 healthy adults were deeply sequenced to estimate repertoire size and the extent of clonotype sharing between individuals. To increase sequencing depth and limit assay-specific biases, TCR repertoire library preparation and sequencing were carried out by different laboratories using diverse techniques. Leukapheresis yielded between about 0.94 and 9.5 billion PBMCs per donor. Study-wide findings and limitations: Compared with non-shared clonotypes, the clonotypes found in all four sorted-subset donors had higher generation probabilities. Sampling was limited to blood, and TCR repertoires in tissue likely differ from TCR repertoires in blood. Incomplete sequencing was indicated by rarefaction of sorted-subset datasets, despite the large sequencing depth. Pairwise subsampling indicated that sequencing depth was expected to affect the degree of clonotype sharing among donors. Larger estimated clonotype richness was generally found for naive subsets than for memory subsets. The genetic and exposure-history diversity represented was limited by the small number of donors. Sharing across a few donors was observed for roughly 5% of naive CD4, less than 4% of naive CD8, 2% to 2.5% of memory CD4, and around 0.4% of memory CD8 clonotypes.

CD8 naive samples were CD45RO-negative cells positively selected for CCR7, giving a CD45RA+CCR7+ population that excluded TemRA cells. Donors were healthy HIV-negative adults with no recently reported acute infections or vaccinations. Only Caucasian adults living in Nashville, Tennessee, USA were represented among the donors. After blood collection by leukapheresis, PBMCs were isolated using Ficoll-Histopaque density gradient centrifugation and then cryopreserved in the vapor phase of liquid nitrogen. Analytical flow cytometry was used to check the purity and quantity of every magnetically sorted T cell population. Genomic DNA was isolated from every sorted fraction and measured by UV absorbance on a Nanodrop 2000c. The CDR3 measures 19 amino acids from cysteine to phenylalanine. This entry keeps only the CDR3 DNA: 57 bases, framed from base 1. At the junction V is shortened by 3 bases and J by 2 bases, with 26 bases in between. The CDR1 and CDR2 encoded by the germline V gene (reference sequence) are GTSNPN and SVGIG.

Using the deep immunoSEQ assay, multiplex PCR amplified TCR CDR3 regions from genomic DNA. Genomic DNA extracted from each cell subset was distributed evenly over all wells of several immunoSEQ 96-well plates, and each plate served as one replicate. For sorted subsets, each replicate PCR was loaded with about 0.2 ug genomic DNA, equivalent to about 30,000 T cell genomes. The purified libraries were quantified using a Qubit 3.0 fluorometer, sized with a Bioanalyzer 2100, and then quantified again using the KAPA Library Quantification kit. Every immunoSEQ 96-well plate was sequenced on a separate single-read 150-cycle Illumina NextSeq 550 flow cell. The paper's data handling went like this. Because the immunoSEQ output included only junctional sequences and no quality scores, the filtering could not be the same as the filtering used for full-length reads. To assign V/J genes and CDR3, sequences were annotated against IMGT germline references using PyIR, a Python wrapper for IgBLAST v1.9. Reads were filtered out if the reads had weak V/J assignments (E-value above 1e-6), no CDR3, stop codons, out-of-frame junctions, or ambiguous translated residues. A V3J clonotype was defined by an identical inferred V gene, J gene, and CDR3 amino acid sequence. To compute the percentage overlap between repertoires, the number of shared unique clonotypes was divided by the size of the smaller repertoire. Richness of each repertoire was evaluated using RTK rarefaction, the Chao1 estimator, and Recon v2.1 estimates of unobserved clonotypes. OLGA was used to compute generation probabilities for all TCRbeta clonotypes that the gDNA method yielded from four donors. This is the immuneACCESS table as TCRdb keeps it, with only in-frame sequences that have V and J called. A part of the clones is gone; compared with another copy, unresolved V genes explain less than half, and the rest is unexplained. Clone size and the V and J calls come from that table; the DNA yielded D and trimming. A total of hundreds of thousands of clones appear in this sample, more than 85% of them only once. The top ten clones comprise nearly 25% of the sample.

This chain joins TRBV30 to TRBJ1-5, with no D gene named confidently. Material for sequencing was naive CD8+ T cells sorted from blood. The sample's cell subset or site, from its label and the paper: CD45RA+CCR7+. This TCR came from a man aged 25 to 40 in good health. The sequenced DNA: TGTGCCTGGAGCCTCTCTACGGGAGTAGCGGGTATGGGCAATCAGCCCCAGCATTTT. Translated, it gives CAWSLSTGVAGMGNQPQHF.